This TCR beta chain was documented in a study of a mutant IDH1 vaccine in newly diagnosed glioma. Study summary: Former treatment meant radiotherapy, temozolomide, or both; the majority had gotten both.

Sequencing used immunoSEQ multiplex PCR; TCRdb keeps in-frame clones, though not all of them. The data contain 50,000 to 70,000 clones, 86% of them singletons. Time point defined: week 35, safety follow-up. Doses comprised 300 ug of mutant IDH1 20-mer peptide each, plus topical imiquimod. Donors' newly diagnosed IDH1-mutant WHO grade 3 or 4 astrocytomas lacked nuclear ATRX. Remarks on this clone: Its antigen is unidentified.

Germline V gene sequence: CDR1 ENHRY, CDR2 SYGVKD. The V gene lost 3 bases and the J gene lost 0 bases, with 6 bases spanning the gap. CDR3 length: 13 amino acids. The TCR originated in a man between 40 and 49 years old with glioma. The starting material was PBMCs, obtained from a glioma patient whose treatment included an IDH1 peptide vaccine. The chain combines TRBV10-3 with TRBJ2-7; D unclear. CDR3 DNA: TGTGCCATCAGTGATCTAGACTCCTACGAGCAGTACTTC. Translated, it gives CAISDLDSYEQYF.